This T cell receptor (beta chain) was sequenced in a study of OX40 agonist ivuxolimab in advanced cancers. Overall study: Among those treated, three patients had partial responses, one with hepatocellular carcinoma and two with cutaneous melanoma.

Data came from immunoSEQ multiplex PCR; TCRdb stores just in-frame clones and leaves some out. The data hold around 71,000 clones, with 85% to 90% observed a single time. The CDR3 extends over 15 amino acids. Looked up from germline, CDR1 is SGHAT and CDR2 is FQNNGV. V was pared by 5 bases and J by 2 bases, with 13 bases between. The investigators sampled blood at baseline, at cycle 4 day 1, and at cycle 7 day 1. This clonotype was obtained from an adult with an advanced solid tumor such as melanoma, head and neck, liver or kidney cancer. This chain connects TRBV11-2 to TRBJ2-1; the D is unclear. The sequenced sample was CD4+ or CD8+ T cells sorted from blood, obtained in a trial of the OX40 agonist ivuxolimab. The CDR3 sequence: CASSPPGRTYNEQFF. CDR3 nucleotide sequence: TGTGCCAGCAGCCCGCCCGGGCGGACCTACAATGAGCAGTTCTTC.